This T cell receptor beta chain was sequenced during a study of CD8+ T cells in alopecia areata. There are 15 residues in the CDR3. The germline V gene has CDR1 MGHDK and CDR2 SYGVNS. The J segment lost 0 bases and the V segment lost 5 bases, leaving 7 bases of the junction unmatched. Sequencing used cDNA as its template, made by extracting RNA and reverse transcribing it. Libraries were prepared by immunoSEQ multiplex PCR; TCRdb keeps only in-frame clonotypes and omits some of them. The sample includes about 100,000 clones, approximately 59% seen only once; the top ten take under 25%. The clonotype originates from a human donor in good health. The sample comprised CD8+ T cells sorted from blood. The rearrangement uses TRBV25-1 and TRBJ2-7, with 7 bases fitting TRBD2. CDR3 loop: CASSRWEGPSYEQYF. CDR3 nucleotide sequence: TGTGCCAGCAGTAGGTGGGAGGGCCCCTCCTACGAGCAGTACTTC.